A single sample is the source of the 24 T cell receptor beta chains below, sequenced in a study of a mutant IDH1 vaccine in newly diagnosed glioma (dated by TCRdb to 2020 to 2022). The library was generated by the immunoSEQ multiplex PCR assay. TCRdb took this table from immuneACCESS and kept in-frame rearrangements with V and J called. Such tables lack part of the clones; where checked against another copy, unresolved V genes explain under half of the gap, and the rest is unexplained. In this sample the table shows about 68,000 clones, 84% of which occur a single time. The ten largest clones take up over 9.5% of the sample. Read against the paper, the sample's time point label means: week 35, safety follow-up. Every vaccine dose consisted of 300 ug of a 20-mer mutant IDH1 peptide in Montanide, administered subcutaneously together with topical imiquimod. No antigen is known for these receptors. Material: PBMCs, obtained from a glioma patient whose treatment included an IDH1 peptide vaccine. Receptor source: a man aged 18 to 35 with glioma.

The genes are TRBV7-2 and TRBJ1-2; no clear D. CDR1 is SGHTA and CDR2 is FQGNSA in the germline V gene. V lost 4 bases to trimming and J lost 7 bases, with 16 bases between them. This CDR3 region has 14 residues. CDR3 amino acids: CASSSRALGFGYTF. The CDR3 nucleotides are TGTGCCAGCAGCTCCCGGGCTCTTGGGTTTGGCTACACCTTC.

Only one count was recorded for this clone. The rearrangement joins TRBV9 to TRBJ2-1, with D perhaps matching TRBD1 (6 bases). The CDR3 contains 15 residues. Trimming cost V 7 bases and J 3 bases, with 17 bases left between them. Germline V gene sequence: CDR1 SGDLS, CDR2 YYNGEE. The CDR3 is CASDKGRGFYNEQFF. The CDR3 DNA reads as TGTGCCAGCGATAAGGGCAGGGGTTTCTACAATGAGCAGTTCTTC.

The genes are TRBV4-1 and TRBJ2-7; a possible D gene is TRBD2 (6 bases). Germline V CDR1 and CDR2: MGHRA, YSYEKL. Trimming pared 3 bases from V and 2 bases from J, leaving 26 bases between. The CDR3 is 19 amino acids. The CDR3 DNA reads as TGCGCCAGCAGCCAGTTGGTGGGGTATGGGGGGTCCCCACCCTACGAGCAGTACTTC. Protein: CASSQLVGYGGSPPYEQYF.

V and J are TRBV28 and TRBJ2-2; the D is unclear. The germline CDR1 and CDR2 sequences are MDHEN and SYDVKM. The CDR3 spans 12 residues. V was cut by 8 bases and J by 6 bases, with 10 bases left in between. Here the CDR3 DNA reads TGTGCCAGCCATCGGAGTCCCGGGGAGCTGTTTTTT. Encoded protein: CASHRSPGELFF.

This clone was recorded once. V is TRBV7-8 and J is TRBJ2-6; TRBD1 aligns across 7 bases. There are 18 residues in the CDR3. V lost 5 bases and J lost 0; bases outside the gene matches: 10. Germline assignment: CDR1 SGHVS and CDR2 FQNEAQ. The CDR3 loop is CASSPGGQWTSGANVLTF. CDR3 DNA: TGTGCCAGCAGCCCTGGGGGACAGTGGACCTCTGGGGCCAACGTCCTGACTTTC.

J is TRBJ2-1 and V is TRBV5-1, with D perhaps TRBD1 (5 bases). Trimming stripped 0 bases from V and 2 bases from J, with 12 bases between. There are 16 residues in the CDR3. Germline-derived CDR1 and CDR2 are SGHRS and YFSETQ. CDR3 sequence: CASSLEGRRAYNEQFF. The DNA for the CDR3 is TGCGCCAGCAGCTTGGAGGGGCGGAGAGCCTACAATGAGCAGTTCTTC.

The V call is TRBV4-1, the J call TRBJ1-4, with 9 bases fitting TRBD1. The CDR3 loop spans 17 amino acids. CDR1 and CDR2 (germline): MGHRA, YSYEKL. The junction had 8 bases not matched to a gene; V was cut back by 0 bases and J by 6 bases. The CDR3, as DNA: TGCGCCAGCAGCCAAGAGTATCCGGGGACAGGGTATGAAAAACTGTTTTTT. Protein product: CASSQEYPGTGYEKLFF.

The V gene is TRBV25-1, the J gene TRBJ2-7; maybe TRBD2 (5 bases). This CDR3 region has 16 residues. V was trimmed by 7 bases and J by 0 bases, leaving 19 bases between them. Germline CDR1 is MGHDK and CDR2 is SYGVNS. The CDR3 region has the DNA TGTGCCAGCATGGGGTGGACTTCATCATACTCCTACGAGCAGTACTTC. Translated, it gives CASMGWTSSYSYEQYF.

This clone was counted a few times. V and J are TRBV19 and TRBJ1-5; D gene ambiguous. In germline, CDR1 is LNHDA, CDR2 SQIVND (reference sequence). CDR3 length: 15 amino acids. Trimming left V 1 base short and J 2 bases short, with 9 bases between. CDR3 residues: CASSIGGRGNQPQHF. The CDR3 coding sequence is TGTGCCAGTAGTATAGGGGGTAGGGGCAATCAGCCCCAGCATTTT.

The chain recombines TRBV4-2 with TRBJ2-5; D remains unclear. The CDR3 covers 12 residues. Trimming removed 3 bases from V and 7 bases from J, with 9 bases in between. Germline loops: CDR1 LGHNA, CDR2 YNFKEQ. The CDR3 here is CASSHDPGTQYF. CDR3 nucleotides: TGTGCCAGCAGCCATGACCCGGGGACCCAGTACTTC.

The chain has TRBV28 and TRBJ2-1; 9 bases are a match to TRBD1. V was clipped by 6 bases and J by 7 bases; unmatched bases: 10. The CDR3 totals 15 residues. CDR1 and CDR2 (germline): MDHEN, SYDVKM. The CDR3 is CASRQLGQGGNEQFF. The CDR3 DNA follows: TGTGCCAGCAGACAATTGGGACAGGGAGGGAATGAGCAGTTCTTC.

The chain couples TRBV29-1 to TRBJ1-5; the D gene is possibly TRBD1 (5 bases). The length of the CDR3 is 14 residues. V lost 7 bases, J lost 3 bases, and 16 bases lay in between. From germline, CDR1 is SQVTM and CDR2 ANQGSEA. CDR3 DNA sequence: TGCAGCGCCGCCCCGGGGGGAATCAATCAGCCCCAGCATTTT. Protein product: CSAAPGGINQPQHF.

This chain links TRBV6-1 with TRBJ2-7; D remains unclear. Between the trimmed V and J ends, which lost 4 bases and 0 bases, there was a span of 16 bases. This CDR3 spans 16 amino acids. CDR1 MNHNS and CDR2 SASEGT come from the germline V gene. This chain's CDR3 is CASSVTVNTDSYEQYF. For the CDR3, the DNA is TGTGCCAGCAGTGTTACTGTCAACACCGACTCCTACGAGCAGTACTTC.

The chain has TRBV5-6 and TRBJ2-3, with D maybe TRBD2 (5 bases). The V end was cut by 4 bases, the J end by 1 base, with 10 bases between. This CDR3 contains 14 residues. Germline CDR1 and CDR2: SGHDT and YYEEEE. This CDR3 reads CASSALGGTDTQYF. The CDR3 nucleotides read TGTGCCAGCAGCGCTTTGGGAGGCACAGATACGCAGTATTTT.

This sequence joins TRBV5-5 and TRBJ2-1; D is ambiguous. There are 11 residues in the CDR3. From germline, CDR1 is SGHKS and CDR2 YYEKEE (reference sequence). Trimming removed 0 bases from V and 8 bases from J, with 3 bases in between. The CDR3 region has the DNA TGTGCCAGCAGCTTGGTCGATGAGCAGTTCTTC. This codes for CASSLVDEQFF.

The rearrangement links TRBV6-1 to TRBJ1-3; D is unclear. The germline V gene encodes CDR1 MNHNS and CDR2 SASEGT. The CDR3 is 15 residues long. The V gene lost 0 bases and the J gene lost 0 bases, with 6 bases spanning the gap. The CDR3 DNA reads TGTGCCAGCAGTGAAGCACCGACCTCTGGAAACACCATATATTTT. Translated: CASSEAPTSGNTIYF.

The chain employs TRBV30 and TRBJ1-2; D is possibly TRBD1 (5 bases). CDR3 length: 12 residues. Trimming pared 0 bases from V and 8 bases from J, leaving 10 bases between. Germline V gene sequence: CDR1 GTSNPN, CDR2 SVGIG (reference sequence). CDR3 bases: TGTGCCTGGAGTGTCTGGGACGGCGGCTACACCTTC. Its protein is CAWSVWDGGYTF.

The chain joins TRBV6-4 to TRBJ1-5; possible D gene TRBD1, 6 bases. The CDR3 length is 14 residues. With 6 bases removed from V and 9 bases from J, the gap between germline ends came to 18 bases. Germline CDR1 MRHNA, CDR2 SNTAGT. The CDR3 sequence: CASSLTGSESPQHF. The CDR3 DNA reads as TGTGCCAGCAGCCTTACAGGGTCTGAATCGCCCCAGCATTTT.

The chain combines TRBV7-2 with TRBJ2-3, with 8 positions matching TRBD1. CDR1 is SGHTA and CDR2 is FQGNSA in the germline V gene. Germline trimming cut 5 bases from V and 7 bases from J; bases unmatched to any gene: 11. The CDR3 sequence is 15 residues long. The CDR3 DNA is TGTGCCAGCAGCGAACAATCAGGGGGCGGTCATACGCAGTATTTT. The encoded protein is CASSEQSGGGHTQYF.

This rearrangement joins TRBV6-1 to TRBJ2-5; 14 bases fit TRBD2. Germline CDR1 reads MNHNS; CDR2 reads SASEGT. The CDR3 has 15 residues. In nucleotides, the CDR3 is TGTGGTACGGGACTAGCGGGAGTGCTCCAAGAGACCCAGTACTTC. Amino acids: CGTGLAGVLQETQYF.

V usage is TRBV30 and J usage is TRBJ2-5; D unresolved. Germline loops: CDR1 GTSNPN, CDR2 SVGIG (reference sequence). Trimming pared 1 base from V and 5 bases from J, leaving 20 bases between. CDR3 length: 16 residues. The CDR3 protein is CAWSGFLATPWETQYF. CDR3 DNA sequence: TGTGCCTGGAGTGGATTTTTGGCTACACCCTGGGAGACCCAGTACTTC.

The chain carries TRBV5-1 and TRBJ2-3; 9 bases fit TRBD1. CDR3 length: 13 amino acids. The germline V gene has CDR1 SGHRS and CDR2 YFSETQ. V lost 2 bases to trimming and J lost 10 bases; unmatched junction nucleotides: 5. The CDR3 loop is CASSFPTGGAQYF. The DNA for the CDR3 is TGCGCCAGCAGCTTCCCGACAGGGGGGGCGCAGTATTTT.

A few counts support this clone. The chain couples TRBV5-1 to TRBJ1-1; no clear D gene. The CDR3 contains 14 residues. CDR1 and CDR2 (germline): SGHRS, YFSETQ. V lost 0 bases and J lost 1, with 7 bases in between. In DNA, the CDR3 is TGCGCCAGCAGCTTGGGCGATTCGAACACTGAAGCTTTCTTT. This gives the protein CASSLGDSNTEAFF. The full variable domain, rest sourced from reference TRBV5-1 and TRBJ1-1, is KAGVTQTPRYLIKTRGQQVTLSCSPISGHRSVSWYQQTPGQGLQFLFEYFSETQRNKGNFPGRFSGRQFSNSRSEMNVSTLELGDSALYLCASSLGDSNTEAFFGQGTRLTVV.

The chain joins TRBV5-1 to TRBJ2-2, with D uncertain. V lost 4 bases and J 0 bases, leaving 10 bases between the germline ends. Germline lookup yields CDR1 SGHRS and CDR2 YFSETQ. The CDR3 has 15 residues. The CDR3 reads CASSTEGSNTGELFF. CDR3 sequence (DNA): TGCGCCAGCAGCACCGAAGGCTCGAACACCGGGGAGCTGTTTTTT.